This is a list of T cell receptor beta chains from one sample in a study of blood T cell repertoires in COVID-19. This table comes from immunoSEQ multiplex PCR, and its TCRdb copy is limited to in-frame clones, with some not included. The sample includes approximately 19,000 clones, 88% of them seen just once. The sample comprised peripheral blood. The receptors come from a human donor in a cohort sampled during active COVID-19. The donor label of this sample is uncertain. Each CDR3 is given with its conserved first and last residue. A D gene is named only where the DNA matches it firmly. Clone size is given for some rows only: seen once, a few or many times, or a class if the clone is expanded.

>TRBJ2-2|NA|13|TRBV29-1|NA
CSVESGNTGELFF
TGCAGCGTTGAATCGGGGAACACCGGGGAGCTGTTTTTT
>TRBJ2-7|NA|13|TRBV15|NA
CATSRDRSYEQYF
TGTGCCACCAGCAGAGATCGCAGCTACGAGCAGTACTTC
>TRBJ2-1|TRBD2|14|TRBV6-5|NA
CASGGGTTYNEQFF
TGTGCCAGCGGAGGAGGGACTACCTACAATGAGCAGTTCTTC
>TRBJ1-3|NA|16|TRBV5-1|NA
CASSLEAGASGNTIYF
TGCGCCAGCAGCTTGGAAGCGGGGGCGTCAGGAAACACCATATATTTT
>TRBJ2-1|TRBD2|16|TRBV5-1|NA
CASSLATSGGLDEQFF
TGCGCCAGCAGCTTGGCTACCTCGGGAGGGCTAGATGAGCAGTTCTTC
>TRBJ1-3|TRBD1|15|TRBV5-4|NA
CASSGDSFSGNTIYF
TGTGCCAGCAGCGGGGACAGTTTCTCTGGAAACACCATATATTTT
>TRBJ1-1|NA|15|TRBV5-1|NA
CASSSDGQTNTEAFF
TGCGCCAGCAGTTCTGACGGACAGACCAACACTGAAGCTTTCTTT
>TRBJ1-1|NA|10|TRBV2|NA
CASRRVEAFF
TGTGCCAGCAGGCGGGTTGAAGCTTTCTTT
>TRBJ2-5|NA|13|TRBV5-1|NA
CASSSLGQETQYF
TGCGCCAGCAGCTCGCTAGGCCAAGAGACCCAGTACTTC
>TRBJ2-1|NA|15|TRBV9|NA
CASRSGPSSYNEQFF
TGTGCCAGCAGGAGCGGGCCCAGCTCCTACAATGAGCAGTTCTTC
>TRBJ2-5|TRBD2|15|TRBV5-6|NA
CASSRPSGGVETQYF
TGTGCCAGCAGCCGACCGAGTGGGGGGGTGGAGACCCAGTACTTC
>TRBJ1-1|NA|14|TRBV10-3|NA
CAIRREGVNTEAFF
TGTGCCATCCGGAGGGAGGGGGTGAACACTGAAGCTTTCTTT
>TRBJ1-4|TRBD1|16|TRBV28|NA
CASRPWTGGSNEKLFF
TGTGCCAGCAGACCTTGGACAGGGGGCTCTAATGAAAAACTGTTTTTT
>TRBJ1-2|TRBD1|14|TRBV5-4|NA
CASTEGAANYGYTF
TGTGCCAGCACCGAGGGGGCAGCTAACTATGGCTACACCTTC
>TRBJ1-1|NA|14|TRBV7-8|NA
CASSSTGWGTEAFF
TGTGCCAGCAGCTCAACAGGGTGGGGCACTGAAGCTTTCTTT
>TRBJ2-7|TRBD2|14|TRBV5-6|NA
CASSLGEGGYEQYF
TGTGCCAGCAGCTTGGGGGAGGGAGGGTACGAGCAGTACTTC
>TRBJ1-4|NA|15|TRBV11-2|NA
CASSQQIATNEKLFF
TGTGCCAGCAGCCAACAGATAGCAACTAATGAAAAACTGTTTTTT
>TRBJ2-1|TRBD2|17|TRBV3-1/TRBV3-2|NA
CASSHDLAGNLYNEQFF
TGTGCCAGCAGCCATGACCTAGCGGGGAACCTCTACAATGAGCAGTTCTTC
>TRBJ2-2|NA|14|TRBV7-6|few
CASSFDSNTGELFF
TGTGCCAGCAGCTTTGACTCGAACACCGGGGAGCTGTTTTTT
>TRBJ2-2|NA|13|TRBV29-1|NA
CSGRRAMAGELFF
TGCAGCGGACGGAGGGCCATGGCCGGGGAGCTGTTTTTT
>TRBJ2-4|TRBD1|17|TRBV5-5|NA
CASSPGTGEGRQNIQYF
TGTGCCAGCAGCCCCGGGACAGGGGAGGGTCGTCAGAACATTCAGTACTTC
>TRBJ2-2|TRBD1|14|TRBV19|NA
CASLRTGLTGELFF
TGTGCCAGTCTTAGGACAGGGCTCACCGGGGAGCTGTTTTTT
>TRBJ2-1|TRBD2|15|TRBV2|hyperexpanded
CASSLTSGMYNEQFF
TGTGCCAGCAGTCTGACTAGCGGGATGTACAATGAGCAGTTCTTC
>TRBJ1-1|TRBD1|14|TRBV5-1|NA
CASSRGQGNTEAFF
TGCGCCAGCAGCCGGGGACAGGGAAACACTGAAGCTTTCTTT
>TRBJ1-2|NA|13|TRBV28|NA
CASSSGGIYGYTF
TGTGCCAGCAGCTCGGGGGGAATCTATGGCTACACCTTC
>TRBJ1-4|NA|15|TRBV28|NA
CASSSTGSTREKLFF
TGTGCCAGCAGTTCTACAGGTTCAACTCGGGAAAAACTGTTTTTT
>TRBJ2-5|TRBD1|14|TRBV30|NA
CAWRLQGRQETQYF
TGTGCCTGGAGATTACAGGGGCGGCAAGAGACCCAGTACTTC
>TRBJ2-7|NA|14|TRBV9|NA
CASSVAGLPYEQYF
TGTGCCAGCAGCGTGGCGGGGCTTCCCTACGAGCAGTACTTC
>TRBJ2-1|NA|16|TRBV9|NA
CASSEELVPPYHEQFF
TGTGCCAGCAGCGAAGAACTAGTCCCCCCGTACCACGAGCAGTTCTTC
>TRBJ2-5|TRBD1|15|TRBV10-3|NA
CATRRGTGGTETQYF
TGTGCCACCAGAAGGGGGACAGGGGGTACAGAGACCCAGTACTTC
>TRBJ1-4|NA|14|TRBV14|NA
CASSQYRVDEKLFF
TGTGCCAGCAGCCAATACAGGGTAGACGAAAAACTGTTTTTT
>TRBJ2-3|NA|14|TRBV5-6|NA
CASSSTREGDTQYF
TGTGCCAGCAGCTCAACCCGAGAGGGAGATACGCAGTATTTT
>TRBJ2-5|TRBD2|18|TRBV25-1|NA
CASSSGVGLAGRQETQYF
TGTGCCAGCAGTAGCGGCGTAGGACTAGCGGGCCGACAAGAGACCCAGTACTTC
>TRBJ2-3|TRBD2|15|TRBV9|NA
CASSPWTSGTDTQYF
TGTGCCAGCAGCCCTTGGACTAGCGGCACAGATACGCAGTATTTT
>TRBJ1-1|NA|13|TRBV2|NA
CASSADSNTEAFF
TGTGCCAGCAGTGCGGACTCGAACACTGAAGCTTTCTTT
>TRBJ1-3|NA|17|TRBV2|NA
CASSEARGRDLKDTIYF
TGTGCCAGCAGTGAAGCGCGGGGTCGGGACCTGAAGGACACCATATATTTT
>TRBJ1-1|NA|14|TRBV10-3|NA
CAISEGGGNTEAFF
TGTGCCATCAGTGAGGGGGGGGGCAACACTGAAGCTTTCTTT
>TRBJ1-1|NA|12|TRBV30|NA
CAWTGQGTEAFF
TGTGCCTGGACTGGGCAGGGCACTGAAGCTTTCTTT
>TRBJ1-1|TRBD1|17|TRBV10-3|once
CAISQTRTGDLNTEAFF
TGTGCCATCAGTCAGACCAGGACAGGGGATTTGAACACTGAAGCTTTCTTT
>TRBJ2-7|NA|15|TRBV14|NA
CASSQGQTNYYEQYF
TGTGCCAGCAGCCAAGGCCAGACTAACTACTACGAGCAGTACTTC
>TRBJ2-1|TRBD1|15|TRBV25-1|NA
CASSENRGSYNEQFF
TGTGCCAGCAGTGAAAACAGGGGCTCCTACAATGAGCAGTTCTTC
>TRBJ1-2|NA|15|TRBV6-5|NA
CASSYHRTQHYGYTF
TGTGCCAGCAGTTACCACAGGACGCAACACTATGGCTACACCTTC
>TRBJ2-1|TRBD2|17|TRBV27|once
CARGQGPLAGQTHEQFF
TGTGCCAGAGGACAGGGACCACTAGCGGGACAGACCCATGAGCAGTTCTTC
>TRBJ2-1|NA|16|TRBV5-1|NA
CASSLAGGPLYNEQFF
TGCGCCAGCAGCTTGGCCGGCGGGCCACTCTACAATGAGCAGTTCTTC
>TRBJ2-1|TRBD2|17|TRBV29-1|NA
CSVDPTPTSGSYNEQFF
TGCAGCGTTGATCCTACTCCCACTAGCGGGAGTTACAATGAGCAGTTCTTC
>TRBJ2-7|NA|14|TRBV4-2|NA
CASSRGGDHYEQYF
TGTGCCAGCAGCCGGGGCGGAGACCACTACGAGCAGTACTTC
>TRBJ2-1|TRBD2|16|TRBV7-2|NA
CASSSKAGGPYNEQFF
TGTGCCAGCAGCTCCAAGGCGGGAGGCCCCTACAATGAGCAGTTCTTC
>TRBJ1-1|NA|12|TRBV15|NA
CATSPRGSEAFF
TGTGCCACCAGCCCCCGGGGGTCTGAAGCTTTCTTT
>TRBJ1-1|NA|15|TRBV19|NA
CASSPRGGANTEAFF
TGTGCCAGTAGTCCCCGGGGAGGGGCGAACACTGAAGCTTTCTTT
>TRBJ2-2|TRBD1|14|TRBV5-1|NA
CASRTGSSTGELFF
TGCGCCAGCCGGACAGGGTCTTCGACCGGGGAGCTGTTTTTT
>TRBJ1-2|NA|15|TRBV5-1|NA
CASSPYGGADYGYTF
TGCGCCAGCAGCCCGTATGGGGGCGCCGACTATGGCTACACCTTC
>TRBJ2-1|TRBD2|13|TRBV7-9|NA
CASSQTSGTPEIF
TGTGCCAGCAGCCAGACTAGCGGGACCCCAGAGATCTTC
>TRBJ2-1|NA|13|TRBV5-1|once
CASSLGYSDEQFF
TGCGCCAGCAGCTTGGGATACTCCGATGAGCAGTTCTTC
>TRBJ2-3|TRBD2|14|TRBV2|NA
CASSPTSPTDTQYF
TGTGCCAGCAGCCCGACTAGCCCCACAGATACGCAGTATTTT
>TRBJ1-6|NA|14|TRBV3-1/TRBV3-2|NA
CASSQRQDDSPLHF
TGTGCCAGCAGCCAAAGACAGGATGATTCACCCCTCCACTTT
>TRBJ2-3|NA|15|TRBV7-2|NA
CASSLSVGSQDTQYF
TGTGCCAGCAGCTTATCAGTCGGGAGCCAAGATACGCAGTATTTT
>TRBJ2-1|TRBD2|16|TRBV5-6|NA
CASSLVASGRGTEQFF
TGTGCCAGCAGCTTGGTGGCTAGCGGGAGAGGTACTGAGCAGTTCTTC
>TRBJ1-2|NA|13|TRBV11-2|once
CASSPTVRHGYTF
TGTGCCAGCAGCCCGACAGTTCGTCATGGCTACACCTTC
>TRBJ1-2|NA|12|TRBV5-6|NA
CASSTTVYGYTF
TGTGCCAGCAGCACGACAGTCTATGGCTACACCTTC